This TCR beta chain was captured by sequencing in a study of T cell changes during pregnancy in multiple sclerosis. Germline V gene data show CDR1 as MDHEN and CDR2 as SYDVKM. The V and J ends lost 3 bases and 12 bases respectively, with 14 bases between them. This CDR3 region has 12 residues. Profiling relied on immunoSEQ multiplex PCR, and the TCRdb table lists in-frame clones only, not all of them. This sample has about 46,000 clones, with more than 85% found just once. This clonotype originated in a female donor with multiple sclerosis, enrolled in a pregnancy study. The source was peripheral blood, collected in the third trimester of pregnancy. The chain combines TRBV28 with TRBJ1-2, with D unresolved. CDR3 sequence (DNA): TGTGCCAGCAGTTTCTCAGTTATGGGCCACACCTTC. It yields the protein CASSFSVMGHTF.